This T cell receptor (beta chain) was captured in a study of post-analysis software for immune sequencing data. Points from the study as a whole: Patients with multiple sclerosis recorded significantly lower normalized Chao1 diversity than controls, the study found. Four or five TRBV segments, TRBV5-6, TRBV5-1 and TRBV20-1 among them, were found more frequent in patients than controls.

The library was made from cDNA and included unique molecular identifiers. It was from roughly 1.1 to 9.2 million T cells that 500,000 to 600,000 cDNA molecules came. TCRdb analysed the PCR reads with MiXCR anew, one entry per CDR3 protein. Among some 450,000 distinct CDR3 sequences listed, around 40% were seen once. This clonotype turned up a few times. Its antigen is as yet unknown. Germline V gene sequence: CDR1 MNHEY, CDR2 SMNVEV (reference sequence). V dropped 5 bases and J dropped 3 bases, with 14 bases sitting between them. This CDR3 contains 15 residues. The chain employs TRBV27 and TRBJ1-5; D is unresolved. Sequencing was carried out using blood. The TCR was taken from a girl aged 10 to 17 with multiple sclerosis. CDR3 in amino acids: CASSPPGSFNQPQHF. CDR3 bases: TGTGCCAGCAGTCCCCCCGGAAGCTTCAATCAGCCCCAGCATTTT.